The clone carrying this TCR beta chain was detected many times. The data belong to a study of metastatic and nonmetastatic thyroid tumors. Authors' analysis steps: The study took CDR3 differences across clinicopathological groups and made a distant-metastasis classifier for papillary thyroid cancer from them. TCRdb re-called the PCR reads via MiXCR. V and J calls and clone size were set by TCRdb, not the authors. The data show roughly 19,000 clones, over 20% seen once. The ends were cut back, 3 bases at V and 7 bases at J, with 12 bases in the middle. The CDR3 runs to 13 residues. Looked up from germline, CDR1 is DFQATT and CDR2 is SNEGSKA (reference sequence). Patients underwent thyroid surgery, and none had received any treatment before it.

What was sequenced was tumor tissue. The rearrangement joins TRBV20-1 to TRBJ1-4; no clear D gene. The receptor was derived from a male donor with papillary thyroid cancer or a benign thyroid nodule (not recorded which). Some clones in this sample may be carry-over from other donors' samples. DNA for the CDR3: TGCAGTGCTAGTGTGTTTAAAAGTGAAAAACTGTTTTTT. Translated, it gives CSASVFKSEKLFF.